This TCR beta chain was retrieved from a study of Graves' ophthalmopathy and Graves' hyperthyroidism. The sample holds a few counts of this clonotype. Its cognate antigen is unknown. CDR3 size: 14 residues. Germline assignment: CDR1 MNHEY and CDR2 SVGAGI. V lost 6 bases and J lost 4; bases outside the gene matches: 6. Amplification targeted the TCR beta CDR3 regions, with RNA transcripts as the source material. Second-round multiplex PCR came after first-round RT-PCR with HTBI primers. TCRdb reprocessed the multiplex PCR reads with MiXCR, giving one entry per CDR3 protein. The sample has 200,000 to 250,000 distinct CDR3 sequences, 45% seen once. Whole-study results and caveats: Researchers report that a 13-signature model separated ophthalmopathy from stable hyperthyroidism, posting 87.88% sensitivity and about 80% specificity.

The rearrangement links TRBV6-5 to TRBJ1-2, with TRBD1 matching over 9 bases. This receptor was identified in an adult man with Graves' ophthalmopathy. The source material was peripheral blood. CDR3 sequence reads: CASSQRDRVYGYTF. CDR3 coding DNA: TGTGCCAGCAGCCAACGGGACAGGGTCTATGGCTACACCTTC.